Below are 24 T cell receptor beta chains sequenced from a single sample in a study of a mutant IDH1 vaccine in newly diagnosed glioma. Clones were read by immunoSEQ multiplex PCR, and TCRdb kept only the in-frame ones, dropping some. The sample shows some 87,000 clones, roughly four fifths of them seen only once. Documented time point: week 47, end of study. The vaccine gave 300 ug of a 20-mer mutant IDH1 peptide subcutaneously per dose. No antigens are known for them. This specimen was PBMCs, taken from a glioma patient whose treatment included an IDH1 peptide vaccine. All receptors derive from a man in his forties with glioma.

The chain combines TRBV28 with TRBJ2-3; 8 nucleotides agree with TRBD2. The CDR3 sequence is 14 residues long. In germline, CDR1 is MDHEN, CDR2 SYDVKM. The V segment lost 5 bases and the J segment 8 bases; nucleotides outside the gene matches: 9. Written as DNA, the CDR3 is TGTGCCAGCAGTCCCGGACTAGCCCAGGGTACGCAGTATTTT. Amino acids: CASSPGLAQGTQYF.

The J gene is TRBJ2-7, the V gene TRBV7-3, with D perhaps matching TRBD2 (5 bases). V lost 5 bases and J lost 7, with 15 bases in between. The CDR3 totals 13 residues. CDR1 and CDR2 from the germline V gene are SGHTA and FQGTGA. CDR3 DNA sequence: TGTGCCAGCAGCCCCTCCCGAGGGTTTGAGCAGTACTTC. Amino acids: CASSPSRGFEQYF.

This chain uses TRBV4-2 with TRBJ2-7; no reliable D call. The V and J ends lost 1 base and 3 bases respectively, with 7 bases between them. Germline V gives CDR1 LGHNA, CDR2 YNFKEQ. The CDR3 runs 13 residues. CDR3 amino acids: CASSQGRSYEQYF. The CDR3 nucleotides read TGTGCCAGCAGCCAAGGTCGGAGCTACGAGCAGTACTTC.

The table lists this clone with a few counts. In nucleotides, the CDR3 is TGTGCCAGCAGTGAACGGACGTATGAAAAACTGTTTTTT. Translated: CASSERTYEKLFF. The V and J genes are TRBV25-1 and TRBJ1-4; the D is unclear. In germline, CDR1 is MGHDK, CDR2 SYGVNS. The ends were cut back, 2 bases at V and 6 bases at J, with 7 bases in the middle. The CDR3 totals 13 residues.

The CDR3, as DNA: TGTGCCAGCAGCCCACAGGGTTGGGACGAGCAGTACTTC. Protein: CASSPQGWDEQYF. The rearrangement uses TRBV7-9 and TRBJ2-7; D may be TRBD1 (6 bases). The ends were cut back, 5 bases at V and 5 bases at J, with 13 bases in the middle. The germline CDR1 and CDR2 sequences are SEHNR and FQNEAQ (reference sequence). The CDR3 extends over 13 amino acids.

The chain recombines TRBV6-4 with TRBJ2-1; 16 bases are a match to TRBD2. CDR1 and CDR2 (germline): MRHNA, SNTAGT. The CDR3 extends over 16 amino acids. V shed 6 bases, J shed 9 bases, and the junction held 8 bases outside the gene matches. The CDR3 DNA reads TGTGCCAGCAGACAGGGGACTAGCGGGAGGGCCACTGAGCAGTTCTTC. Protein: CASRQGTSGRATEQFF.

The J gene is TRBJ2-2, the V gene TRBV7-2; D is ambiguous. The V end was cut by 1 base, the J end by 5 bases, with 11 bases between. This CDR3 contains 15 residues. Per germline, CDR1 SGHTA and CDR2 FQGNSA. CDR3 loop: CASSLGRFSTGELFF. CDR3 nucleotide sequence: TGTGCCAGCAGCTTAGGACGGTTTTCTACCGGGGAGCTGTTTTTT.

This chain links TRBV7-3 with TRBJ2-2; D is uncertain. The CDR3 totals 13 residues. Germline CDR1 and CDR2: SGHTA and FQGTGA. The V and J ends lost 4 bases and 3 bases respectively, with 6 bases between them. For the CDR3, the DNA is TGTGCCAGCAGCTCACCTCACACCGGGGAGCTGTTTTTT. Protein: CASSSPHTGELFF.

The rearrangement joins TRBV28 to TRBJ1-5; D is ambiguous. The CDR3 has 12 amino acids. CDR1 MDHEN and CDR2 SYDVKM come from the germline V gene. Trimming removed 2 bases from V and 5 bases from J, with 4 bases in between. CDR3 in DNA: TGTGCCAGCAGTTTAAACCATCAGCCCCAGCATTTT. Encoded protein: CASSLNHQPQHF.

The chain has TRBV30 and TRBJ1-3; TRBD1 agrees at 8 bases. The CDR3 is 16 residues long. Germline CDR1 reads GTSNPN; CDR2 reads SVGIG (reference sequence). Losses at the gene ends were 0 bases for V and 4 bases for J; bases not matched to a gene: 8. CDR3 sequence reads: CAWSVLAGGFGNTIYF. For the CDR3, the DNA is TGTGCCTGGAGTGTACTGGCAGGGGGCTTCGGAAACACCATATATTTT.

The chain combines TRBV10-3 with TRBJ2-1, with D hard to call. The germline gives CDR1 ENHRY, CDR2 SYGVKD. Trimming removed 0 bases at V and 6 bases at J, with 6 bases between. The CDR3 covers 13 residues. CDR3 loop: CAISESRSNEQFF. The CDR3, as DNA: TGTGCCATCAGTGAGTCCAGATCCAATGAGCAGTTCTTC.

The V call is TRBV19, the J call TRBJ2-5; weak D call: TRBD1 (6 bases). Per germline, CDR1 LNHDA and CDR2 SQIVND (reference sequence). With 10 bases removed from V and 5 bases from J, the gap between germline ends came to 17 bases. The CDR3 loop spans 13 amino acids. CDR3 nucleotides: TGTGCCACCTCCGTGGGGGCCCGGGAGACCCAGTACTTC. The encoded protein is CATSVGARETQYF. Full variable domain (missing parts from reference TRBV19 and TRBJ2-5): DGGITQSPKYLFRKEGQNVTLSCEQNLNHDAMYWYRQDPGQGLRLIYYSQIVNDFQKGDIAEGYSVSREKKESFPLTVTSAQKNPTAFYLCATSVGARETQYFGPGTRLLVL.

The chain couples TRBV7-2 to TRBJ2-3; D might be TRBD1 or TRBD2, each matching 7 bases. CDR1 and CDR2 from the germline V gene are SGHTA and FQGNSA. The germline V and J ends were trimmed by 4 bases and 4 bases, with 15 bases remaining between them. The CDR3 contains 15 residues. The CDR3 region has the DNA TGTGCCAGCAGCTACCTACCAGGGGGGGCAGATACGCAGTATTTT. The encoded protein is CASSYLPGGADTQYF. Complete variable domain (other parts from reference TRBV7-2 and TRBJ2-3): GAGVSQSPSNKVTEKGKDVELRCDPISGHTALYWYRQSLGQGLEFLIYFQGNSAPDKSGLPSDRFSAERTGGSVSTLTIQRTQQEDSAVYLCASSYLPGGADTQYFGPGTRLTVL.

This chain uses TRBV5-6 with TRBJ2-1; a possible D gene is TRBD2 (5 bases). The CDR3 has 13 amino acids. Looked up from germline, CDR1 is SGHDT and CDR2 is YYEEEE. Between the trimmed V and J ends, which lost 2 bases and 4 bases, there was a span of 7 bases. The CDR3 here is CASSFRGYNEQFF. The CDR3 DNA sequence: TGTGCCAGCAGCTTTCGAGGGTACAATGAGCAGTTCTTC.

CDR3 region: CASSFSPHNEQFF. The DNA for the CDR3 is TGTGCCAGCAGCTTCTCCCCCCACAATGAGCAGTTCTTC. J is TRBJ2-1 and V is TRBV7-2, with D unresolved. CDR1 and CDR2 from the germline V gene are SGHTA and FQGNSA. V lost 3 bases and J 5 bases, leaving 8 bases between the germline ends. This CDR3 comprises 13 residues.

The rearrangement links TRBV6-4 to TRBJ1-2; tentative D call: TRBD1 (5 bases). The CDR3 extends over 13 amino acids. Trimming cost V 5 bases and J 5 bases, with 12 bases left between them. CDR1 and CDR2 (germline): MRHNA, SNTAGT. CDR3 residues: CASSPTGEYGYTF. CDR3 nucleotide sequence: TGTGCCAGCAGTCCCACAGGCGAATATGGCTACACCTTC.

The chain joins TRBV7-9 to TRBJ2-1; 10 nucleotides line up with TRBD2. Germline trimming cut 2 bases from V and 7 bases from J; bases unmatched to any gene: 14. The CDR3 totals 18 residues. Germline-derived CDR1 and CDR2 are SEHNR and FQNEAQ (reference sequence). The CDR3 loop is CASSLPLRLAGARNEQFF. In nucleotides, the CDR3 is TGTGCCAGCAGCTTACCCCTCCGTCTAGCGGGAGCCCGGAATGAGCAGTTCTTC.

The genes are TRBV7-2 and TRBJ1-1, with D perhaps TRBD1 (6 bases). The V and J ends lost 5 bases and 1 base respectively, with 17 bases between them. CDR3 length: 16 amino acids. The germline V gene encodes CDR1 SGHTA and CDR2 FQGNSA. The CDR3 protein is CASSKQGRGPNTEAFF. Here the CDR3 DNA reads TGTGCCAGCAGCAAACAGGGTAGAGGGCCGAACACTGAAGCTTTCTTT.

The chain is built from TRBV4-1 and TRBJ2-7; D gene unclear. V was pared by 0 bases and J by 0 bases, with 6 bases between. This CDR3 has 14 residues. CDR1 MGHRA and CDR2 YSYEKL come from the germline V gene. The CDR3 DNA follows: TGCGCCAGCAGCCAAGATCGAAGCTCCTACGAGCAGTACTTC. Amino acids: CASSQDRSSYEQYF.

This sequence joins TRBV6-5 and TRBJ1-2; TRBD1 aligns across 7 bases. With V trimmed by 2 bases and J by 4 bases, 7 bases remained unmatched. Germline V lookup: CDR1 MNHEY, CDR2 SVGAGI. There are 15 residues in the CDR3. The CDR3 DNA reads as TGTGCCAGCAGTTACGAGATAGGGGGCGTCTATGGCTACACCTTC. Amino acid sequence: CASSYEIGGVYGYTF.

This clone was counted once. This chain connects TRBV7-2 to TRBJ2-7, with 7 bases that match TRBD2. With V trimmed by 2 bases and J by 5 bases, 9 bases remained unmatched. CDR1 is SGHTA and CDR2 is FQGNSA in the germline V gene. The CDR3 totals 15 residues. CDR3 nucleotide sequence: TGTGCCAGCAGCTTACGAAGCGGGGCGGTTGACGAGCAGTACTTC. It translates to CASSLRSGAVDEQYF.

The V call is TRBV29-1, the J call TRBJ1-1; 8 positions agree with TRBD1. CDR3 length: 12 residues. The V and J ends lost 7 bases and 5 bases, in that order; junction bases with no gene match: 6. Germline V gives CDR1 SQVTM, CDR2 ANQGSEA. The CDR3: CSGRQGQTEAFF. DNA of the CDR3: TGCAGCGGTCGACAGGGGCAGACTGAAGCTTTCTTT. The full variable domain, rest sourced from reference TRBV29-1 and TRBJ1-1, is SAVISQKPSRDICQRGTSLTIQCQVDSQVTMMFWYRQQPGQSLTLIATANQGSEATYESGFVIDKFPISRPNLTFSTLTVSNMSPEDSSIYLCSGRQGQTEAFFGQGTRLTVV.

J is TRBJ2-1 and V is TRBV6-5; D is possibly TRBD1 or TRBD2 (5 bases each). The V end was cut by 1 base, the J end by 10 bases, with 14 bases between. The CDR3 is made up of 14 amino acids. Germline assignment: CDR1 MNHEY and CDR2 SVGAGI. In DNA, the CDR3 is TGTGCCAGCAGTTACTTGTTCGGGGCAGGGGAGCAGTTCTTC. It specifies CASSYLFGAGEQFF.

V gene TRBV6-6 combines with J gene TRBJ1-4; 7 bases match TRBD1. The length of the CDR3 is 14 residues. Germline assignment: CDR1 MNHNY and CDR2 SVGAGI (reference sequence). The V and J ends lost 5 bases and 3 bases, in that order; junction bases with no gene match: 3. The CDR3, as DNA: TGTGCCAGCAGTACGGGACAGTCTAATGAAAAACTGTTTTTT. Protein product: CASSTGQSNEKLFF.